The T cell receptor (beta chain) described here comes from a study of CD8 T cells in Susac syndrome. Reverse transcription used roughly 0.45 to 1 ug RNA and random hexamers. Coverage of TCR beta CDR3 amplification by immunoSEQ multiplex PCR extended to 54 Vbeta and 13 Jbeta. TCRdb fed the immunoSEQ multiplex PCR reads into MiXCR, producing one record per CDR3 protein. The data contain 250,000 to 300,000 distinct CDR3 sequences, about 82% of them seen just once; the ten biggest clones take up around 0.2%. The germline V and J ends were trimmed by 4 bases and 6 bases, with 16 bases remaining between them. The CDR3 totals 15 residues. Germline V gives CDR1 MDHEN, CDR2 SYDVKM.

The chain links TRBV28 to TRBJ2-1; a possible D gene is TRBD2 (5 bases). The TCR originated in a human donor with multiple sclerosis. Material for sequencing was CD8+ T cells from PBMCs. CDR3 region: CASSSYSGWGNEQFF. CDR3 sequence (DNA): TGTGCCAGCAGTTCCTACAGCGGTTGGGGCAATGAGCAGTTCTTC.